The sequence of this T cell receptor beta chain was determined in a study of OX40 agonist ivuxolimab in advanced cancers. CDR3 length: 15 residues. The V end lost 7 bases, the J end lost 3 bases, and 18 bases lay between the germline ends. Germline V CDR1 and CDR2: MDHEN, SYDVKM. The table came from immunoSEQ multiplex PCR; TCRdb's copy has only in-frame clones and leaves some out. In the table there are some 74,000 clones, around 94% of which are singletons. This clone was observed a single time. This specimen was CD4+ or CD8+ T cells sorted from blood, taken in a trial of the OX40 agonist ivuxolimab. The chain links TRBV28 to TRBJ1-2, with a possible D match to TRBD1 (6 bases). The receptor comes from an adult with an advanced solid tumor such as melanoma, head and neck, liver or kidney cancer. CDR3 coding DNA: TGTGCCAGCACCCCCCTTAGGCAGGGGTACTATGGCTACACCTTC. This translates into CASTPLRQGYYGYTF.